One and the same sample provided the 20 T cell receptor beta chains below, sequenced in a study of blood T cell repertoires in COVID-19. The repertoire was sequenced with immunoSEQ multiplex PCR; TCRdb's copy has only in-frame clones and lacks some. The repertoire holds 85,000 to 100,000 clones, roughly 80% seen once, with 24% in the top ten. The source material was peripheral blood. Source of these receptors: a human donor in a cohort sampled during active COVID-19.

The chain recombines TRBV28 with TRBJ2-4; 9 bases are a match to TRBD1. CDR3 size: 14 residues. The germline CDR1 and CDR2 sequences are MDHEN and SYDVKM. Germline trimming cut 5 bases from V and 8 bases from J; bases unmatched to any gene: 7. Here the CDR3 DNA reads TGTGCCAGCAGTATCGACAGGGGGAAAGACATTCAGTACTTC. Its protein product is CASSIDRGKDIQYF.

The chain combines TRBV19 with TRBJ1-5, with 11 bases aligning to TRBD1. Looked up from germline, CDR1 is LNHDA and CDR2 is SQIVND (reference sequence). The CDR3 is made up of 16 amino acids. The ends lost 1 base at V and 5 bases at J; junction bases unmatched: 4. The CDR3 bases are TGTGCCAGTAGTATAGGGGACAGGGGGGGGTATCAGCCCCAGCATTTT. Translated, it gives CASSIGDRGGYQPQHF.

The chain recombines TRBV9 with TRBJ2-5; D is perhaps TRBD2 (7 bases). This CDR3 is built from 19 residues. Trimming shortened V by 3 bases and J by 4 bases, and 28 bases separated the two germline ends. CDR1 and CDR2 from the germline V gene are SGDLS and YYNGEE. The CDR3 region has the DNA TGTGCCAGCAGCGAAGGGATAACCCTGAGGGGGGGGTCTGGAGAGACCCAGTACTTC. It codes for CASSEGITLRGGSGETQYF.

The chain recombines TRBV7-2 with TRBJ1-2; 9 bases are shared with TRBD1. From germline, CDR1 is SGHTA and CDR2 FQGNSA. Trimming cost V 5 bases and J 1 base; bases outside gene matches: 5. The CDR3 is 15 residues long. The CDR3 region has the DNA TGTGCCAGCAGCCGGGACAGGGCGGGTAACTATGGCTACACCTTC. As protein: CASSRDRAGNYGYTF.

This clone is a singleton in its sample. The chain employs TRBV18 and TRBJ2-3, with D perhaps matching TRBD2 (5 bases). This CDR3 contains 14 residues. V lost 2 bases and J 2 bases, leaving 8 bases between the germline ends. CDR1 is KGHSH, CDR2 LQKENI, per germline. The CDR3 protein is CASSPTGNTDTQYF. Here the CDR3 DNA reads TGTGCCAGCTCACCAACGGGAAACACAGATACGCAGTATTTT.

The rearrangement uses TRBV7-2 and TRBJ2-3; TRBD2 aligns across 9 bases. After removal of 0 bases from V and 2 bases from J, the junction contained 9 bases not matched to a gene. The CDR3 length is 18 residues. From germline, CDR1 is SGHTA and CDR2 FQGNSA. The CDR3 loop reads CASSLAGLRGGVTDTQYF. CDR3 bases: TGTGCCAGCAGCTTAGCGGGTTTGCGGGGGGGTGTCACAGATACGCAGTATTTT.

CDR3 loop: CASSQVQGNDEQYF. In DNA form, the CDR3 reads TGTGCCAGCAGCCAAGTACAGGGGAACGACGAGCAGTACTTC. The chain is built from TRBV3-1 (or the pseudogene TRBV3-2) and TRBJ2-7; TRBD1 aligns across 7 bases. CDR1 LGHDT and CDR2 YNNKEL come from the germline V gene (reference sequence). The junction had 5 bases not matched to a gene; V was cut back by 1 base and J by 5 bases. The CDR3 is 14 residues long.

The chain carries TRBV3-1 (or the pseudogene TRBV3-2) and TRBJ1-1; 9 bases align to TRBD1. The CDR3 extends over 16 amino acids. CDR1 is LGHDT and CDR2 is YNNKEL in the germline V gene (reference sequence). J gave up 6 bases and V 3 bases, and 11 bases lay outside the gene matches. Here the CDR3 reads CASSQSPGTGKSEAFF. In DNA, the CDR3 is TGTGCCAGCAGCCAGTCTCCCGGGACAGGGAAATCTGAAGCTTTCTTT.

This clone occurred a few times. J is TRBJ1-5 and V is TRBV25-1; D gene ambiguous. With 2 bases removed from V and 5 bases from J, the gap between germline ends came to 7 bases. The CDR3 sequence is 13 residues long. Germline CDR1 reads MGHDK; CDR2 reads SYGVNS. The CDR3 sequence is CASSERLDQPQHF. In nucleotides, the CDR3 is TGTGCCAGCAGTGAACGTTTAGATCAGCCCCAGCATTTT.

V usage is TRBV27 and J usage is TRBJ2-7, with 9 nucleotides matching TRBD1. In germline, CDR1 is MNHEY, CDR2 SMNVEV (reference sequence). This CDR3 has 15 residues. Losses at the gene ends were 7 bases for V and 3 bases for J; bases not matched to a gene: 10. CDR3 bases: TGTGCCAGCAAAGGACCCGGGACAGGGTTCTACGAGCAGTACTTC. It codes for CASKGPGTGFYEQYF.

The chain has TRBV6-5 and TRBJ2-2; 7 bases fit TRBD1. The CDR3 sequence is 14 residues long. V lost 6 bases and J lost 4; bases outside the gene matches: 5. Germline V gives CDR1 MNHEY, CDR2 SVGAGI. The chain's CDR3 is CASRTGYGTGELFF. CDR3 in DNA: TGTGCCAGCAGGACAGGGTACGGCACCGGGGAGCTGTTTTTT.

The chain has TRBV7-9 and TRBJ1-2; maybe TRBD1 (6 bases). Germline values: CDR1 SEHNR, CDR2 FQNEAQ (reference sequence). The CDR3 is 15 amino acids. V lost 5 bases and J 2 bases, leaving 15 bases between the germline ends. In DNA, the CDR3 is TGTGCCAGCAGCCATGACAGGAGAGGGAACTATGGCTACACCTTC. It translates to CASSHDRRGNYGYTF.

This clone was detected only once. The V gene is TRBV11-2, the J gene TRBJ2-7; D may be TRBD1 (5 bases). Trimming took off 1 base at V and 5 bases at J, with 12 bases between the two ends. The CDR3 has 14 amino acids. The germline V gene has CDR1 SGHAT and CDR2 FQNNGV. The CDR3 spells CASSLVGQGHEQYF. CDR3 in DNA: TGTGCCAGCAGCTTAGTCGGGCAGGGCCACGAGCAGTACTTC.

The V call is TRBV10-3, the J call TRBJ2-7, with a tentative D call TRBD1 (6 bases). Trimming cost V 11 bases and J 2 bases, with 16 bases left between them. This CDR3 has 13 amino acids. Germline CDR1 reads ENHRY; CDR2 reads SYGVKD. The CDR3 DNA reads TGTGCCTCAGGGGTAGGTGGGACCTACGAGCAGTACTTC. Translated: CASGVGGTYEQYF.

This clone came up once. CDR3 residues: CASSLFGGRFF. The CDR3 nucleotides read TGTGCCAGCAGCTTATTCGGGGGTAGGTTCTTC. This chain uses TRBV7-6 with TRBJ2-1, with a possible D match to TRBD2 (6 bases). Germline CDR1 reads SGHVS; CDR2 reads FNYEAQ. V dropped 2 bases and J dropped 15 bases, with 11 bases sitting between them. The CDR3 extends over 11 amino acids. The complete variable domain, with remaining parts taken from reference TRBV7-6 and TRBJ2-1, reads GAGVSQSPRYKVTKRGQDVALRCDPISGHVSLYWYRQALGQGPEFLTYFNYEAQQDKSGLPNDRFSAERPEGSISTLTIQRTEQRDSAMYRCASSLFGGRFFGPGTRLTVL.

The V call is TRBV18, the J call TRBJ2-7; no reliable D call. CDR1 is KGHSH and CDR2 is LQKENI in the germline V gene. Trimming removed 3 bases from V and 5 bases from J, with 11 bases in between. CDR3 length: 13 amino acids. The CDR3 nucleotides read TGTGCCAGCTCACCGAAACAGAACCACGAGCAGTACTTC. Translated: CASSPKQNHEQYF.

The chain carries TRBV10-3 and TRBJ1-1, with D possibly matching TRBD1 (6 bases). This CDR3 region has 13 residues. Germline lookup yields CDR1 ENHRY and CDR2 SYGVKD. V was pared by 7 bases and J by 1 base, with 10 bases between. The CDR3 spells CAIKRTENTEAFF. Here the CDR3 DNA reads TGTGCCATCAAACGGACAGAGAACACTGAAGCTTTCTTT.

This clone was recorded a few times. The CDR3 loop is CASSEHGVGQAEAFF. In DNA form, the CDR3 reads TGCGCCAGCAGTGAACATGGGGTCGGACAGGCTGAAGCTTTCTTT. J is TRBJ1-1 and V is TRBV10-1; TRBD1 matches 7 bases. With 3 bases clipped from V and 6 bases from J, the junction kept 10 bases outside the gene matches. Germline V gives CDR1 WNHNN, CDR2 SYGVQD (reference sequence). The CDR3 sequence is 15 residues long.

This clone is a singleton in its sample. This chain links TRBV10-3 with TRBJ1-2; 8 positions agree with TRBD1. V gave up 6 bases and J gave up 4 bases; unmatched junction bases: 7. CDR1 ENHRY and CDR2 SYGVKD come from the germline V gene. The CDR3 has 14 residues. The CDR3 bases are TGTGCCATCAGCCCCCGACAGGGGTTCTATGGCTACACCTTC. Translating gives CAISPRQGFYGYTF.

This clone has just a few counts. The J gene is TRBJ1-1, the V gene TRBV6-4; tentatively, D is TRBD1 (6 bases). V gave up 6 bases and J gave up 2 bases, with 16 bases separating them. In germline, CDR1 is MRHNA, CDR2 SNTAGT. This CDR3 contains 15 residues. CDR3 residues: CASRRTDRGNTEAFF. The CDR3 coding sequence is TGTGCCAGCAGAAGGACAGATCGGGGAAACACTGAAGCTTTCTTT.